This is a list of T cell receptor beta chains from one sample in a study of T-cell memory formation after mild COVID-19. TCRdb called the 5' RACE reads again in MiXCR, with one record for every CDR3 protein. This repertoire shows 430,000 or so distinct CDR3 sequences, approximately 25% found once; its top ten account for around 13%. The sample taken for sequencing was PBMCs or a T cell subset sorted from them (not recorded which). All receptors derive from an adult woman who had mild COVID-19 (a few samples of this study predate the infection). Cell type and time point are not known. The CDR3 runs from the conserved cysteine through the conserved F or W. D genes are given only for firm matches. Where a row states a size, it is once, few, many or the class of an expanded clone; other rows omit it.

D gene | J gene | clone size | V gene | CDR3 protein | CDR3 DNA
- | TRBJ1-1 | few | TRBV5-1 | CASSFANRGGGANTEAFF | TGCGCCAGCAGCTTCGCCAATAGGGGGGGAGGGGCGAACACTGAAGCTTTCTTT
- | TRBJ2-3 | few | TRBV7-3 | CASSPGSPVGTDTQYF | TGTGCCAGCAGCCCGGGATCCCCGGTTGGCACAGATACGCAGTATTTT
- | TRBJ1-5 | few | TRBV7-9 | CASSLGADNQPQHF | TGTGCCAGCAGCTTAGGTGCAGATAATCAGCCCCAGCATTTT
TRBD1 | TRBJ2-1 | few | TRBV29-1 | CSVERDSGGYNEQFF | TGCAGCGTTGAAAGGGACAGTGGGGGCTACAATGAGCAGTTCTTC
TRBD1 | TRBJ1-1 | few | TRBV4-2 | CASSRQGLGNTEAFF | TGTGCCAGCAGCAGACAGGGGTTGGGAAACACTGAAGCTTTCTTT
- | TRBJ1-1 | - | TRBV12-3/TRBV12-4 | CASSLRRRGGIPMMNTEAFF | TGTGCCAGCAGTTTAAGGAGGCGGGGGGGAATTCCCATGATGAACACTGAAGCTTTCTTT
- | TRBJ1-2 | - | TRBV6-1 | CASSESRYYGYTF | TGTGCCAGCAGTGAAAGTAGATACTATGGCTACACCTTC
- | TRBJ2-7 | - | TRBV5-1 | CASSTPGTRNEQYF | TGCGCCAGCAGCACCCCAGGGACCAGGAACGAGCAGTACTTC
- | TRBJ2-7 | - | TRBV7-9 | CASSPKGIYEQYF | TGTGCCAGCAGCCCGAAAGGGATCTACGAGCAGTACTTC
- | TRBJ1-6 | once | TRBV5-1 | CASSLAGPRFSPLHF | TGCGCCAGCAGCTTGGCCGGGCCGAGGTTTTCACCCCTCCACTTT
TRBD2 | TRBJ2-1 | few | TRBV3-1 | CASSHGGVYNEQFF | TGTGCCAGCAGCCACGGGGGGGTTTACAATGAGCAGTTCTTC
- | TRBJ1-2 | - | TRBV5-1 | CASTLTPASGYGYTF | TGCGCCAGCACCCTCACGCCAGCGAGCGGCTATGGCTACACCTTC
- | TRBJ2-2 | few | TRBV4-2 | CASSQGTRRETGELFF | TGTGCCAGCAGCCAAGGGACGCGCAGAGAAACCGGGGAGCTGTTTTTT
TRBD1 | TRBJ2-1 | - | TRBV7-3 | CASSPRQGIYNEQFF | TGTGCCAGCAGCCCTCGACAGGGGATCTACAATGAGCAGTTCTTC
- | TRBJ2-7 | - | TRBV30 | CAWSGAGTIYYEQYF | TGTGCCTGGAGTGGGGCCGGGACAATCTACTACGAGCAGTACTTC
- | TRBJ2-7 | few | TRBV11-2 | CASSLGGAGAYEQYF | TGTGCCAGCAGCTTAGGGGGGGCCGGGGCCTACGAGCAGTACTTC
- | TRBJ1-1 | - | TRBV7-9 | CASSLEVLSGDLF | TGTGCCAGCAGCTTAGAGGTCCTCTCCGGAGATCTCTTT
- | TRBJ2-5 | - | TRBV5-1 | CASSLAAPSGETQYF | TGCGCCAGCAGCTTGGCCGCACCGTCTGGGGAGACCCAGTACTTC
- | TRBJ2-3 | few | TRBV7-6 | CASSLVGVGTDTQYF | TGTGCCAGCAGCTTAGTTGGGGTCGGCACAGATACGCAGTATTTT
- | TRBJ2-1 | few | TRBV24-1 | CATSDLWGSDNEQFF | TGTGCCACCAGTGATTTGTGGGGGAGCGACAATGAGCAGTTCTTC
- | TRBJ1-1 | few | TRBV12-3/TRBV12-4 | CASSFALALGEAFF | TGTGCCAGCAGTTTCGCCCTCGCTTTGGGTGAAGCTTTCTTT
TRBD1 | TRBJ2-3 | - | TRBV2 | CASREDRDTDTQYF | TGTGCCAGCAGGGAGGACAGGGACACAGATACGCAGTATTTT
- | TRBJ2-1 | - | TRBV7-9 | CASSPGPNEQFF | TGTGCCAGCAGTCCTGGACCCAATGAGCAGTTCTTC
- | TRBJ2-5 | few | TRBV20-1 | CSAFETGQITGETQYF | TGCAGTGCTTTCGAGACAGGACAGATCACCGGGGAGACCCAGTACTTC
TRBD2 | TRBJ2-1 | - | TRBV18 | CASSPAGANPHEQFF | TGTGCCAGCTCCCCTGCGGGAGCCAACCCCCATGAGCAGTTCTTC
- | TRBJ1-1 | - | TRBV27 | CASSLLGGTEAFF | TGTGCCAGCAGTTTACTTGGTGGCACTGAAGCTTTCTTT
TRBD2 | TRBJ2-5 | few | TRBV7-2 | CASSLRGTSGSPETQYF | TGTGCCAGCAGCTTACGCGGGACTAGCGGGAGTCCGGAGACCCAGTACTTC
TRBD1 | TRBJ2-3 | - | TRBV5-4 | CATPGPQGQTQYF | TGTGCCACCCCCGGCCCACAGGGGCAAACGCAGTATTTT
- | TRBJ2-7 | - | TRBV7-2 | CASSLGTESYEQYF | TGTGCCAGCAGCTTGGGAACCGAATCCTACGAGCAGTACTTC
- | TRBJ2-3 | few | TRBV5-1 | CASRHSSVADTQYF | TGCGCCAGCAGACATTCTAGCGTCGCAGATACGCAGTATTTT
TRBD1 | TRBJ1-2 | few | TRBV20-1 | CSATVGTALYYGYTF | TGCAGTGCTACCGTGGGGACAGCTTTATACTATGGCTACACCTTC
TRBD1 | TRBJ2-1 | - | TRBV4-2 | CASSQVSGTGHNEQFF | TGTGCCAGCAGCCAAGTCTCCGGGACAGGGCACAATGAGCAGTTCTTC
TRBD1 | TRBJ1-5 | - | TRBV3-1 | CASSPSTGLVNQPQHF | TGTGCCAGCAGCCCATCGACAGGGCTGGTCAATCAGCCCCAGCATTTT
- | TRBJ1-1 | once | TRBV6-4 | CASSVGWGSLNTEAFF | TGTGCCAGCAGTGTAGGATGGGGGAGTTTGAACACTGAAGCTTTCTTT
- | TRBJ2-5 | - | TRBV20-1 | CSAPGGVEETQYF | TGCAGTGCTCCCGGCGGGGTGGAAGAGACCCAGTACTTC